What follows is one TCR beta chain and its context. The specificity of this receptor is unknown. No much larger clone exists at a distance of one base, and base qualities are not known. This sample was taken from a study of control samples from healthy donors and cancer patients (dated by TCRdb to 2018 to 2020). CDR1 and CDR2, looked up from the germline V gene (reference sequence), are MNHNY and SVGAGI. V sheds 6 bases and J sheds 1 base, leaving 9 bases between their ends. Counted from cysteine to phenylalanine, this CDR3 has 13 amino acids. Just the 39-base CDR3 DNA is kept, in frame starting at base 1. Library preparation employed the immunoSEQ multiplex PCR assay. TCRdb took over this immuneACCESS table, retaining in-frame rearrangements with V and J assigned. Such tables are incomplete; in checked studies, under half of the missing clones stem from an unresolved V gene, and the remainder is unexplained. This sample holds around 42,000 clones; 70% to 90% were observed only once. Approximately 50% of the sample is in the top ten clones.

The chain is encoded by TRBV6-6 joined to TRBJ1-1, with TRBD1 tentatively as D gene (5 bases match). The sample was blood. The source of this sequence is a man aged 55 to 70 in good health. The sequenced DNA is TGTGCCAGCAGCTGGACACCGAACACTGAAGCTTTCTTT. The resulting protein is CASSWTPNTEAFF.